The clone carrying this T cell receptor beta chain has only a few counts. Its target is unknown. Trimming took 3 bases from V and 5 from J, leaving 8 bases between them. In germline, CDR1 is KGHSY, CDR2 FQNENV. This CDR3 is built from 13 residues. This sample is part of a study of CD8 T cells in ankylosing spondylitis. Making the TCR beta libraries involved quantitative 5'-RACE with molecular barcodes. TCRdb analysed the 5' RACE reads with MiXCR anew, one entry per CDR3 protein. Among some 270,000 distinct CDR3 sequences listed, 18% were seen once. Study-level findings and limits: One TCR beta motif, made up of eight or nine highly homologous variants, appeared characteristic of ankylosing spondylitis blood. Clones tied to disease were said to be significantly enriched in matched ankylosing spondylitis synovial fluid.

V and J are TRBV16 and TRBJ1-5, with no clear D. This sequence originates from a male donor with ankylosing spondylitis or in good health (not recorded which). Sequenced: blood, either unsorted or a sorted T cell fraction (not recorded which). CDR3 nucleotides: TGTGCCAGCAGCCAGTCGGAGTATCAGCCCCAGCATTTT. Its translation: CASSQSEYQPQHF.